The 6 T cell receptor beta chains reported below all come from one sample, sequenced in a study of shared clonotypes between healthy human individuals. Cells designated naive CD8 were CD45RO-negative and were positively selected for CCR7, with terminally differentiated effector memory CD45RA+ cells excluded. The table came from immunoSEQ multiplex PCR; TCRdb's copy has only in-frame clones and leaves some out. The sample has millions of clones, about 92% seen once. Material: naive CD8+ T cells from PBMCs. The receptors were gathered from a man aged 18 to 35 in good health. Some clones in this sample may be carry-over from other donors' samples.

On this clone itself: One end of the junction is discordant with germline, which a read error may explain. The chain couples TRBV29-1 to TRBJ2-7; D perhaps matches TRBD2 (5 bases). This CDR3 is built from 13 residues. Germline V gene sequence: CDR1 SQVTM, CDR2 ANQGSEA. CDR3 amino acids: CSVVGEFSYGQYF. The CDR3 DNA is TGCAGCGTTGTCGGGGAATTCTCCTACGGGCAGTACTTC.

The chain employs TRBV19 and TRBJ2-2, with TRBD2 matching 14 bases. V shed 6 bases, J shed 7 bases, and the junction held 7 bases outside the gene matches. The CDR3 sequence is 16 residues long. The germline gives CDR1 LNHDA, CDR2 SQIVND (reference sequence). The CDR3, as DNA: TGTGCCAGTAGGGGACTAGCGGGAGTGGTCGGCGGGGAGCTGTTTTTT. Protein product: CASRGLAGVVGGELFF.

The gene calls are TRBV11-2 and TRBJ1-5; D not resolved. Germline-derived CDR1 and CDR2 are SGHAT and FQNNGV. This CDR3 has 11 residues. The ends were cut back, 2 bases at V and 5 bases at J, with 1 base in the middle. The CDR3 sequence: CASSLYQPQHF. The CDR3 DNA reads TGTGCCAGCAGCTTATATCAGCCCCAGCATTTT. The full variable domain, its missing parts supplied by reference TRBV11-2 and TRBJ1-5, is EAGVAQSPRYKIIEKRQSVAFWCNPISGHATLYWYQQILGQGPKLLIQFQNNGVVDDSQLPKDRFSAERLKGVDSTLKIQPAKLEDSAVYLCASSLYQPQHFGDGTRLSIL.

V is TRBV29-1 and J is TRBJ1-2; TRBD1 aligns across 7 bases. Germline V gives CDR1 SQVTM, CDR2 ANQGSEA. The V and J ends lost 5 bases and 6 bases, in that order; junction bases with no gene match: 3. There are 11 residues in the CDR3. DNA for the CDR3: TGCAGCGTTAGGGGGCAGGATGGCTACACCTTC. This encodes CSVRGQDGYTF.

This clone is a singleton in its sample. V usage is TRBV7-9 and J usage is TRBJ2-6; D uncertain. Trimming cost V 1 base and J 2 bases, with 6 bases left between them. The CDR3 is 15 amino acids. The germline CDR1 and CDR2 sequences are SEHNR and FQNEAQ (reference sequence). CDR3 protein: CASSLVVTGANVLTF. As DNA, the CDR3 is TGTGCCAGCAGCTTAGTCGTAACTGGGGCCAACGTCCTGACTTTC.

The chain combines TRBV4-3 with TRBJ1-1, with 8 bases aligning to TRBD1. The CDR3 has 17 residues. Germline CDR1 is LGHNA and CDR2 is YSLEER. Trimming removed 4 bases from V and 1 base from J; junction bases left unmatched: 11. The CDR3 region is CASSPDPTGQGNTEAFF. The CDR3 DNA is TGCGCCAGCAGCCCCGATCCGACCGGACAGGGGAACACTGAAGCTTTCTTT.